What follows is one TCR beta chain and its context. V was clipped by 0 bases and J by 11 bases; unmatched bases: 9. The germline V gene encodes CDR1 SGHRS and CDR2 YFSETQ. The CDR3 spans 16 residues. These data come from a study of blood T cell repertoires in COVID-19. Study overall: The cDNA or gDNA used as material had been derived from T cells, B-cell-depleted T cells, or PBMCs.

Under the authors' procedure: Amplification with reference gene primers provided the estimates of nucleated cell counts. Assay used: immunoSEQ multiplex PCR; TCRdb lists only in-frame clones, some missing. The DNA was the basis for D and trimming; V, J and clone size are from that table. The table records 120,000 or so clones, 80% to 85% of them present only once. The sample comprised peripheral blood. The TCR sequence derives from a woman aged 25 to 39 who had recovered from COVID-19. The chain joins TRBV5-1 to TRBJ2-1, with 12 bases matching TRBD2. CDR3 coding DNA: TGCGCCAGCAGCTTGGATTTCGTACTAGCGGGAGGCCAGCAGTTCTTC. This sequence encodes CASSLDFVLAGGQQFF.